A selection of T cell receptor beta chains follows, all from one sample in a study of shared clonotypes between healthy human individuals. TCRdb's table, derived via immunoSEQ multiplex PCR, lists solely in-frame clones and lacks some. The sample consists of approximately 1.1 million clones, more than 75% of them appearing once. Sequences were obtained from memory CD4+ T cells from PBMCs. These receptors were taken from a man aged 18 to 35 in good health. Some clones in this sample may be carry-over from other donors' samples. Each CDR3 is given with its conserved first and last residue. Each record gives: D gene, V gene, CDR3 length, J gene, clone size, CDR3 DNA, CDR3 protein. D genes are given only for firm matches. Clone size is shown for a subset of rows, as once, few, many or a class of expanded clone.

D: -
V: TRBV4-3
length: 13
J: TRBJ2-7
size: -
DNA: TGCGCCAGCAGCTCCGGACGGGCCTACGAGCAGTACTTC
CDR3: CASSSGRAYEQYF

D: -
V: TRBV13
length: 13
J: TRBJ2-3
size: -
DNA: TGTGCCAGCAGCCCCGTTGGCACAGATACGCAGTATTTT
CDR3: CASSPVGTDTQYF

D: -
V: TRBV9
length: 15
J: TRBJ2-3
size: few
DNA: TGTGCCAGCAGCACGAGCCCAGCTAGCACAGATACGCAGTATTTT
CDR3: CASSTSPASTDTQYF

D: TRBD1
V: TRBV5-1
length: 15
J: TRBJ1-1
size: few
DNA: TGCGCCAGCAGCACCCCGACAGGGGTGAACACTGAAGCTTTCTTT
CDR3: CASSTPTGVNTEAFF

D: -
V: TRBV5-1
length: 15
J: TRBJ2-3
size: -
DNA: TGCGCCAGCAGCTTAACAGCCGGCTTTACGGATACGCAGTATTTT
CDR3: CASSLTAGFTDTQYF

D: -
V: TRBV19
length: 13
J: TRBJ1-2
size: -
DNA: TGTGCCAGTAGTCCCCGGGCCAACTATGGCTACACCTTC
CDR3: CASSPRANYGYTF

D: TRBD1
V: TRBV25-1
length: 13
J: TRBJ2-5
size: -
DNA: TGTGCCAGCAGGAATACAGGGGAAGAGACCCAGTACTTC
CDR3: CASRNTGEETQYF

D: -
V: TRBV19
length: 15
J: TRBJ2-5
size: -
DNA: TGTGCCAGTAGTATAGCCGCAGGGAGAGAGGAGACCCAGTACTTC
CDR3: CASSIAAGREETQYF

D: -
V: TRBV13
length: 17
J: TRBJ2-1
size: -
DNA: TGTGCCAGCAGCTCGCTTACCCGACAGAGCTCCTACAATGAGCAGTTCTTC
CDR3: CASSSLTRQSSYNEQFF

D: TRBD1
V: TRBV19
length: 15
J: TRBJ2-7
size: -
DNA: TGTGCCAGTACCACCGGAGGGACAGGGTCCGGCGAGCAGTACTTC
CDR3: CASTTGGTGSGEQYF

D: -
V: TRBV7-2
length: 13
J: TRBJ1-1
size: -
DNA: TGTGCCAGCAGCTTAGTCGGGTACACTGAAGCTTTCTTT
CDR3: CASSLVGYTEAFF

D: -
V: TRBV6-5
length: 13
J: TRBJ1-1
size: -
DNA: TGTGCCAGCAGTTACTCGGTGGACACTGAAGCTTTCTTT
CDR3: CASSYSVDTEAFF

D: -
V: TRBV5-4
length: 13
J: TRBJ1-5
size: -
DNA: TGTGCCAGCAGCGCGAATAGCAATCAGCCCCAGCATTTT
CDR3: CASSANSNQPQHF

D: -
V: TRBV2
length: 16
J: TRBJ1-3
size: -
DNA: TGTGCCAGCAGGGGGGGTCACGGAGGATCTGGAAACACCATATATTTT
CDR3: CASRGGHGGSGNTIYF

D: TRBD2
V: TRBV9
length: 17
J: TRBJ2-1
size: -
DNA: TGTGCCAGCAGCGTAGAGGGCGGGAGGGCCCTTTCGGATGAGCAGTTCTTC
CDR3: CASSVEGGRALSDEQFF

D: TRBD1
V: TRBV6-1
length: 16
J: TRBJ1-2
size: -
DNA: TGTGCCAGCAGTGAGATGGAGTGGACAGGGGGCTCTGGCTACACCTTC
CDR3: CASSEMEWTGGSGYTF

D: -
V: TRBV15
length: 15
J: TRBJ1-2
size: -
DNA: TGTGCCACCAGCAGAGATGTTCTGGGATTCGATGGCTACACCTTC
CDR3: CATSRDVLGFDGYTF

D: TRBD2
V: TRBV28
length: 16
J: TRBJ2-1
size: many
DNA: TGTGCCAGCAGTTTATGGGCTAGCGGGAGAGGGAATGAGCAGTTCTTC
CDR3: CASSLWASGRGNEQFF

D: TRBD1
V: TRBV5-1
length: 15
J: TRBJ1-3
size: -
DNA: TGCGCCAGCAGCTTAGAGGGGGCGGCTGGAAACACCATATATTTT
CDR3: CASSLEGAAGNTIYF

D: TRBD2
V: TRBV2
length: 15
J: TRBJ2-5
size: -
DNA: TGTGCCAGCAGTGAAAGGGGAGGACTAGTCCAGACCCAGTACTTC
CDR3: CASSERGGLVQTQYF

D: -
V: TRBV7-2
length: 13
J: TRBJ2-7
size: -
DNA: TGTGCCAGCAGCTTAAGGCAGGCGCCCGAGCAGTACTTC
CDR3: CASSLRQAPEQYF

D: -
V: TRBV4-1
length: 16
J: TRBJ2-7
size: -
DNA: TGCGCCAGCAGCCCTGCGGATTCAGGGTGGTCCTACGAGCAGTACTTC
CDR3: CASSPADSGWSYEQYF

D: -
V: TRBV2
length: 14
J: TRBJ2-1
size: -
DNA: TGTGCCAGCCGGCGTCAGGCTTTATACAATGAGCAGTTCTTC
CDR3: CASRRQALYNEQFF

D: TRBD1
V: TRBV28
length: 17
J: TRBJ1-5
size: -
DNA: TGTGCCAGCAGTCCCATATTAGGACAGGGAGGGAATCAGCCCCAGCATTTT
CDR3: CASSPILGQGGNQPQHF

D: -
V: TRBV5-1
length: 14
J: TRBJ1-2
size: once
DNA: TGCGCCAGCAGCTTGGGACAGATAAACTATGGCTACACCTTC
CDR3: CASSLGQINYGYTF